What follows are 10 T cell receptor beta chains derived from one specimen sequenced in a study of response to subunit inactivated influenza vaccine. TCRdb called the RT-PCR reads again in MiXCR, with one record for every CDR3 protein. The table shows around 580,000 distinct CDR3 sequences, with 11% to 15% occurring only once. The sample in question was PBMCs from blood, obtained 12 days after vaccination. The origin of the receptors is a man aged 45 to 65 who received an inactivated influenza vaccine.

CDR3 region: CASSIEIGTGKMVQYF. The CDR3 nucleotides are TGTGCCAGCAGCATTGAGATCGGGACAGGCAAGATGGTTCAGTACTTC. The J gene is TRBJ2-4, the V gene TRBV5-5; 8 nucleotides align to TRBD1. The germline V gene encodes CDR1 SGHKS and CDR2 YYEKEE (reference sequence). J lost 11 bases, V lost 4 bases, and 17 bases had no gene match. The CDR3 totals 16 residues.

The chain uses TRBV3-1 and TRBJ1-2; TRBD1 matches at 7 bases. The CDR3 spans 14 residues. V was clipped by 4 bases and J by 1 base; unmatched bases: 3. Germline CDR1 is LGHDT and CDR2 is YNNKEL (reference sequence). In nucleotides, the CDR3 is TGTGCCAGCAGCCGACAGGGCGTTAACTATGGCTACACCTTC. It specifies CASSRQGVNYGYTF.

This chain joins TRBV12-3 or TRBV12-4 and TRBJ2-3, with 13 bases that match TRBD2. This CDR3 spans 15 amino acids. The V and J ends lost 5 bases and 4 bases, in that order; junction bases with no gene match: 3. The CDR3 sequence: CASSTSGGAADTQYF. CDR3 bases: TGTGCCAGCAGTACTAGCGGGGGGGCGGCAGATACGCAGTATTTT.

This clonotype turned up a few times. The chain combines TRBV12-3 or TRBV12-4 with TRBJ2-5; D gene ambiguous. The length of the CDR3 is 16 residues. V gave up 5 bases and J gave up 5 bases, with 21 bases separating them. This CDR3 is CASSVLKYDQRETQYF. CDR3 bases: TGTGCCAGCAGTGTGTTGAAGTATGACCAGAGGGAGACCCAGTACTTC.

The chain recombines TRBV10-3 with TRBJ1-5; 7 bases fit TRBD1. The CDR3 covers 19 residues. Germline V gives CDR1 ENHRY, CDR2 SYGVKD. With 2 bases clipped from V and 5 bases from J, the junction kept 18 bases outside the gene matches. The CDR3 nucleotides read TGTGCCATCAGTGAGGACCGGGACAGCATTGTAAGTGGGGATCAGCCCCAGCATTTT. This sequence encodes CAISEDRDSIVSGDQPQHF.

J is TRBJ2-7 and V is TRBV18, with D tentatively TRBD2 (6 bases). The V and J ends lost 3 bases and 5 bases respectively, with 14 bases between them. Germline V gene data show CDR1 as KGHSH and CDR2 as LQKENI. This CDR3 is built from 14 residues. CDR3 sequence reads: CASSPLGGTDEQYF. CDR3 in DNA: TGTGCCAGCTCACCCTTAGGCGGGACGGACGAGCAGTACTTC.

This clonotype has ten or more counts. The chain links TRBV5-1 to TRBJ1-3; D is ambiguous. CDR1 and CDR2 from the germline V gene are SGHRS and YFSETQ. V was pared by 4 bases and J by 0 bases, with 5 bases between. The CDR3 sequence is 13 residues long. CDR3: CASSQNSGNTIYF. CDR3 bases: TGCGCCAGCAGCCAGAACTCTGGAAACACCATATATTTT.

The chain joins TRBV20-1 to TRBJ2-3; 8 bases align to TRBD2. The CDR3 loop spans 13 amino acids. J lost 6 bases, V lost 3 bases, and 5 bases had no gene match. Germline assignment: CDR1 DFQATT and CDR2 SNEGSKA (reference sequence). The CDR3 DNA sequence: TGCAGTGCTAGCGGGGGGGCAAGGGATACGCAGTATTTT. Amino acid sequence: CSASGGARDTQYF.

A note on this clonotype: A junction boundary mismatches the germline segment, possibly from a read error. V usage is TRBV10-3 and J usage is TRBJ2-1; D possibly corresponds to TRBD2 (6 bases). The CDR3 is 14 residues long. CDR1 and CDR2 from the germline V gene are ENHRY and SYGVKD. The CDR3 spells CTISVLDYNNEQFF. The CDR3 coding sequence is TGTACCATCAGTGTTTTGGACTACAACAATGAGCAGTTCTTC.

This clonotype was observed a handful of times. V usage is TRBV20-1 and J usage is TRBJ2-7; D might be TRBD1 or TRBD2, each matching 7 bases. The length of the CDR3 is 15 residues. V lost 1 base and J lost 4, with 17 bases in between. Germline CDR1 and CDR2: DFQATT and SNEGSKA (reference sequence). The CDR3 DNA is TGCAGTGCTAGAGTTCAGGGGGGGCTTAAATACGAGCAGTACTTC. The encoded protein is CSARVQGGLKYEQYF.